A single T cell receptor (beta chain) is shown here with its context. Its antigen is still unknown. Treatment here: 19 received Ad26.COV2.S at low or high dose, single or two shots; about 5 received placebo; per-sample allocation not given. All samples were drawn on day 63, counting from the first vaccine or placebo injection. Cohort 1b enrolled adults aged 18-55 years in Boston. Only in-frame clones appear in the TCRdb table, and some are missing; sequencing was by immunoSEQ multiplex PCR. The sample holds about 350,000 clones; around 84% are singletons and the top ten take 2.5% to 3.5%. This entry is derived from a study of Ad26.COV2.S vaccination and SARS-CoV-2 variants. As for the study in general: Intramuscular Ad26.COV2.S at 5x10^10 or 1x10^11 viral particles. Study-level points and caveats: Vaccine recipients showed a spike-specific TCR breadth that was higher than in placebo recipients. Assessments of TCR breadth and depth may have underestimated the total T cell responses.

This CDR3 spans 13 amino acids. Germline V gene sequence: CDR1 MNHNY, CDR2 SVGAGI (reference sequence). V lost 3 bases and J 7 bases, leaving 12 bases between the germline ends. This material consisted of peripheral blood, taken in a trial of Ad26.COV2.S vaccine versus placebo. This chain links TRBV6-6 with TRBJ1-2; D is undetermined. The receptor was isolated from a person between 18 and 59 years old who received the Ad26.COV2.S COVID-19 vaccine or a placebo. The CDR3 DNA sequence: TGTGCCAGCAGTTATTTGGGGAACGGTGGCTACACCTTC. Translated, it gives CASSYLGNGGYTF.